Each of the 25 T cell receptor beta chains below was sequenced from the same sample in a study of T-cell reconstitution after alpha-beta-depleted transplantation in children. This sample's TCRbeta library carried unique molecular identifier barcodes. TCRdb redid the calling of the PCR reads with MiXCR, one entry per CDR3 protein. The sample contains about 460,000 distinct CDR3 sequences, under 12% of which appear only once. The source was PBMCs, collected before TCRalphabeta/CD19-depleted stem cell transplant. These receptors came from a child aged 2-15 years with inherited bone marrow failure, due to receive a stem cell transplant.

This clonotype was found a few times. In nucleotides, the CDR3 is TGCGCCAGCAGCTTGGGACTGAACTCTGGGGCCAACGTCCTGACTTTC. It specifies CASSLGLNSGANVLTF. The V gene is TRBV5-1, the J gene TRBJ2-6; D gene unclear. V was pared by 0 bases and J by 0 bases, with 7 bases between. The CDR3 has 16 amino acids. CDR1 is SGHRS and CDR2 is YFSETQ in the germline V gene. Using reference TRBV5-1 and TRBJ2-6 for the parts outside the CDR3, the full variable domain is KAGVTQTPRYLIKTRGQQVTLSCSPISGHRSVSWYQQTPGQGLQFLFEYFSETQRNKGNFPGRFSGRQFSNSRSEMNVSTLELGDSALYLCASSLGLNSGANVLTFGAGSRLTVL.

This clonotype was observed many times. This sequence joins TRBV20-1 and TRBJ2-7; 8 bases are shared with TRBD1. The germline CDR1 and CDR2 sequences are DFQATT and SNEGSKA (reference sequence). The CDR3 totals 13 residues. Unmatched junction bases numbered 16, after V lost 6 bases and J lost 12 bases. The CDR3: CSAGHIDQDRAYF. As DNA, the CDR3 is TGCAGTGCCGGCCACATAGATCAGGACAGGGCGTACTTC.

This clonotype appeared a few times. The V call is TRBV19, the J call TRBJ2-7; a possible D gene is TRBD2 (6 bases). Trimming cost V 3 bases and J 0 bases, with 15 bases left between them. Germline V lookup: CDR1 LNHDA, CDR2 SQIVND (reference sequence). The CDR3 has 16 residues. CDR3 bases: TGTGCCAGTAGTATTTTCCTCTCTAGCGACTCCTACGAGCAGTACTTC. As protein: CASSIFLSSDSYEQYF. Based on the CDR3 plus reference TRBV19 and TRBJ2-7, the full variable domain is DGGITQSPKYLFRKEGQNVTLSCEQNLNHDAMYWYRQDPGQGLRLIYYSQIVNDFQKGDIAEGYSVSREKKESFPLTVTSAQKNPTAFYLCASSIFLSSDSYEQYFGPGTRLTVT.

The V call is TRBV18, the J call TRBJ1-2; tentatively, D is TRBD1 (5 bases). The CDR3 sequence is 11 residues long. In germline, CDR1 is KGHSH, CDR2 LQKENI. Between the trimmed V and J ends, which lost 5 bases and 6 bases, there was a span of 7 bases. The chain's CDR3 is CASSKGDGYTF. CDR3 sequence (DNA): TGTGCCAGCTCAAAAGGGGATGGCTACACCTTC.

This clonotype was recorded at least ten times. This rearrangement joins TRBV27 to TRBJ2-5, with D maybe TRBD1 (5 bases). V was shortened by 6 bases and J by 5 bases, with 19 bases between the two germline ends. Germline V gene data show CDR1 as MNHEY and CDR2 as SMNVEV (reference sequence). CDR3 length equals 15 residues. The CDR3 spells CASSDQGIGDETQYF. CDR3 DNA: TGTGCCAGCAGCGATCAGGGTATCGGCGACGAGACCCAGTACTTC.

This clonotype was recorded many times. The V call is TRBV7-8, the J call TRBJ2-7; D assignment may be TRBD1 or TRBD2 (5 bases each). The CDR3 loop spans 14 amino acids. Germline V gene data show CDR1 as SGHVS and CDR2 as FQNEAQ. The V and J ends lost 5 bases and 2 bases respectively, with 13 bases between them. CDR3 region: CASSTHRDPYEQYF. In DNA, the CDR3 is TGTGCCAGCAGCACGCACCGGGACCCCTACGAGCAGTACTTC.

This clonotype was found a few times. This chain connects TRBV4-3 to TRBJ2-1, with D tentatively TRBD1 or TRBD2 (5 bases each). CDR1 and CDR2 (germline): LGHNA, YSLEER. Trimming stripped 0 bases from V and 10 bases from J, with 16 bases between. The CDR3 consists of 15 residues. CDR3 residues: CASSQETGTQQEQFF. CDR3 DNA sequence: TGCGCCAGCAGCCAAGAAACCGGGACCCAGCAAGAGCAGTTCTTC.

This clonotype was observed many times. The rearrangement joins TRBV9 to TRBJ1-1; 7 bases line up with TRBD1. With 2 bases clipped from V and 1 base from J, the junction kept 5 bases outside the gene matches. Germline V lookup: CDR1 SGDLS, CDR2 YYNGEE. The CDR3 sequence is 15 residues long. This CDR3 reads CASSVFPGGNTEAFF. CDR3 sequence (DNA): TGTGCCAGCAGCGTGTTCCCAGGGGGGAACACTGAAGCTTTCTTT.

On this clonotype: A much larger clone is a single base away; this may be a read error. The chain couples TRBV5-1 to TRBJ2-5; D is unclear. Germline lookup yields CDR1 SGHRS and CDR2 YFSETQ. The CDR3 sequence is 13 residues long. CDR3 sequence reads: CASSLGNHETQYF. Here the CDR3 DNA reads TGCGCCAGCAGTCTGGGAAACCATGAGACCCAGTACTTC.

In its sample, this clonotype was seen many times. This chain joins TRBV30 and TRBJ1-6; D perhaps matches TRBD1 (5 bases). CDR3 length: 14 residues. V lost 3 bases and J 5 bases, leaving 11 bases between the germline ends. Germline V gene lookup returns CDR1 GTSNPN and CDR2 SVGIG (reference sequence). The CDR3 bases are TGTGCCTGGAGGGGGGTATGGAATAATTCACCCCTCCACTTT. Amino acid sequence: CAWRGVWNNSPLHF.

The chain is built from TRBV5-1 and TRBJ2-7; 10 nucleotides match TRBD2. CDR1 is SGHRS and CDR2 is YFSETQ in the germline V gene. The CDR3 length is 16 residues. V lost 3 bases to trimming and J lost 0 bases; unmatched junction nucleotides: 6. CDR3 sequence: CASSWTGTSASYEQYF. The CDR3 DNA reads TGCGCCAGCAGCTGGACCGGGACTAGCGCCTCCTACGAGCAGTACTTC.

This clonotype showed up just a few times. One junction end does not reproduce the germline sequence, and a read error may be involved. The chain carries TRBV7-2 and TRBJ2-3, with a tentative D call TRBD2 (5 bases). CDR3 length: 17 amino acids. Germline CDR1 SGHTA, CDR2 FQGNSA. The CDR3: CASSSLTTSPSTDTHYF. Written as DNA, the CDR3 is TGTGCCAGCAGCTCCTTGACTACATCCCCTAGCACAGATACGCATTATTTT.

At least ten counts were recorded for this clonotype. The chain carries TRBV28 and TRBJ2-1; 7 bases line up with TRBD2. Germline trimming cut 2 bases from V and 2 bases from J; bases unmatched to any gene: 3. Germline CDR1 is MDHEN and CDR2 is SYDVKM. This CDR3 comprises 15 residues. The CDR3 DNA reads TGTGCCAGCAGTTTAAATCGGGGGGCCTACAATGAGCAGTTCTTC. This codes for CASSLNRGAYNEQFF.

This clonotype was recorded many times. This chain connects TRBV5-1 to TRBJ2-7, with 7 bases aligning to TRBD2. V shed 0 bases and J 7 bases; nucleotides not matched to a gene: 10. This CDR3 is built from 15 residues. From germline, CDR1 is SGHRS and CDR2 YFSETQ. DNA for the CDR3: TGCGCCAGCAGCTTGGTTCGTAGCGGGTCTACGGAGCAGTACTTC. It translates to CASSLVRSGSTEQYF. Looking up the rest from reference TRBV5-1 and TRBJ2-7 gives the full variable domain: KAGVTQTPRYLIKTRGQQVTLSCSPISGHRSVSWYQQTPGQGLQFLFEYFSETQRNKGNFPGRFSGRQFSNSRSEMNVSTLELGDSALYLCASSLVRSGSTEQYFGPGTRLTVT.

This clonotype appeared many times. This sequence joins TRBV29-1 and TRBJ1-1; D not certain. Trimming stripped 3 bases from V and 0 bases from J, with 8 bases between. The germline V gene has CDR1 SQVTM and CDR2 ANQGSEA. The CDR3 runs 13 residues. The CDR3 spells CSVDGLVNTEAFF. In nucleotides, the CDR3 is TGCAGCGTTGATGGACTGGTGAACACTGAAGCTTTCTTT.

This clonotype has more than one count but fewer than ten. Germline is not matched at one junction end, which may reflect a read error. The chain recombines TRBV2 with TRBJ2-1; 7 bases fit TRBD2. The CDR3 covers 15 residues. Germline V gene lookup returns CDR1 SNHLY and CDR2 FYNNEI. The CDR3 bases are TGTGCCAGCAGTGTGGCGGGAGCCCCTTCCAATGAACAGTTCTTC. The encoded protein is CASSVAGAPSNEQFF.

This clonotype was found many times. V gene TRBV20-1 combines with J gene TRBJ1-2; D gene uncertain. The CDR3 is 11 residues long. Deletions cut 7 bases from V and 3 bases from J, with 9 bases between. Germline V gene lookup returns CDR1 DFQATT and CDR2 SNEGSKA (reference sequence). CDR3 sequence reads: CSDSVDYGYTF. CDR3 bases: TGCAGTGATTCGGTGGACTATGGCTACACCTTC.

This clonotype was detected a few times. This rearrangement joins TRBV15 to TRBJ1-2; 9 bases line up with TRBD1. J was trimmed by 6 bases and V by 5 bases; bases with no gene match: 7. This CDR3 contains 14 residues. Germline CDR1 is LNHNV and CDR2 is YYDKDF (reference sequence). The CDR3 here is CATSADRGVNGYTF. The CDR3 bases are TGTGCCACCAGCGCCGACAGGGGGGTTAATGGCTACACCTTC.

In this sample, this clonotype turned up a few times. The chain carries TRBV5-6 and TRBJ1-3, with a tentative D call TRBD1 (6 bases). CDR3 length equals 14 residues. Trimming pared 7 bases from V and 3 bases from J, leaving 14 bases between. Per the germline V gene, CDR1 is SGHDT and CDR2 is YYEEEE. The DNA for the CDR3 is TGTGCCAGCGAAGTAACAGGGAGTGGAAACACCATATATTTT. It translates to CASEVTGSGNTIYF.

This clonotype turned up a few times. The chain links TRBV6-2 or TRBV6-3 to TRBJ2-2, with 12 bases aligning to TRBD2. CDR3 size: 19 residues. Germline V lookup: CDR1 MNHEY, CDR2 SVGEGT. J was trimmed by 6 bases and V by 5 bases; bases with no gene match: 16. The CDR3 DNA is TGTGCCAGCAGTCTCCGTCGGGGCAGGACTAGCGGGATGTCCGGGGAGCTGTTTTTT. Residues: CASSLRRGRTSGMSGELFF.

The table lists this clonotype with many counts. The gene calls are TRBV24-1 and TRBJ2-1; D call uncertain. CDR1 is KGHDR and CDR2 is SFDVKD in the germline V gene. The CDR3 is 15 amino acids. V was pared by 3 bases and J by 0 bases, with 8 bases between. The CDR3 loop reads CATSDLDISYNEQFF. DNA of the CDR3: TGTGCCACCAGTGATCTAGACATCTCCTACAATGAGCAGTTCTTC.

The sample holds many counts of this clonotype. The V gene is TRBV11-2, the J gene TRBJ2-3; 7 positions agree with TRBD2. Losses at the gene ends were 4 bases for V and 0 bases for J; bases not matched to a gene: 19. The germline V gene encodes CDR1 SGHAT and CDR2 FQNNGV. CDR3 length: 20 amino acids. CDR3 DNA: TGTGCCAGCAGCTCGGATCTCCTAGGCGGGAGACCCCCTAGCACAGATACGCAGTATTTT. Amino acid sequence: CASSSDLLGGRPPSTDTQYF.

The rearrangement uses TRBV4-1 and TRBJ2-1; D is ambiguous. CDR1 is MGHRA, CDR2 YSYEKL, per germline. CDR3 length equals 15 residues. V gave up 6 bases and J gave up 7 bases, with 19 bases separating them. The CDR3 protein is CASRETPTPINEQFF. The CDR3, as DNA: TGCGCCAGCAGGGAGACACCGACCCCCATTAATGAGCAGTTCTTC.

This clonotype was seen repeatedly, ten times or more. This rearrangement joins TRBV4-3 to TRBJ2-1; D gene uncertain. The CDR3 has 14 amino acids. Germline CDR1 reads LGHNA; CDR2 reads YSLEER. Trimming took 3 bases from V and 7 from J, leaving 13 bases between them. CDR3 coding DNA: TGCGCCAGCAGCCACTCCGCGACCTTGAATGAGCAGTTCTTC. Protein sequence: CASSHSATLNEQFF.

In its sample, this clonotype was seen many times. The V gene is TRBV12-3 or TRBV12-4, the J gene TRBJ2-5; D uncertain. The CDR3 totals 13 residues. With 1 base removed from V and 5 bases from J, the gap between germline ends came to 8 bases. CDR3 nucleotide sequence: TGTGCCAGCAGTTTAGAGTTTGCGGAGACCCAGTACTTC. It codes for CASSLEFAETQYF.